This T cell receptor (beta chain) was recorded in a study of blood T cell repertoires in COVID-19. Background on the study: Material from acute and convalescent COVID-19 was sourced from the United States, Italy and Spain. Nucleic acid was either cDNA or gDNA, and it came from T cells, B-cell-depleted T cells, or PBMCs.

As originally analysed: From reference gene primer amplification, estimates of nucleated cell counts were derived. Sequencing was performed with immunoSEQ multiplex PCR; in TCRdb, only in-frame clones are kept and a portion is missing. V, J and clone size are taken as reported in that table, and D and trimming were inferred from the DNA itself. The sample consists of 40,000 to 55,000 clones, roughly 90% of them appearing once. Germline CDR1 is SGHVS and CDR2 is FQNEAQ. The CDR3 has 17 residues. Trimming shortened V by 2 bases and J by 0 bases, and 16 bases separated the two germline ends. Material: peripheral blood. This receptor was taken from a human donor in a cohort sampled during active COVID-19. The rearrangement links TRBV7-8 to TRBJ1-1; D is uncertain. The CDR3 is CASSLNYREGVNTEAFF. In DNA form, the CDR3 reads TGTGCCAGCAGCTTAAATTACCGGGAAGGAGTGAACACTGAAGCTTTCTTT.